One sample yielded the 27 T cell receptor beta chains listed below, sequenced in a study of T cells after posttransplantation cyclophosphamide (dated by TCRdb to about 2016). The protocol used for the library was the immunoSEQ multiplex PCR assay. The immuneACCESS repertoire file appears here via TCRdb, limited to in-frame rearrangements. These files lack a portion of the clones; in checked studies, under half of the deficit traces to unresolved V genes, and the cause of the others is not known. Present in this sample are more than 50,000 clones, 85% to 90% of which were seen just once. 2.8% of the sample goes to the ten largest clones. The source material was PBMCs. Receptors originate from a man aged 25-45 years with a blood cancer, CMV-positive, and with a related stem cell donor.

There are a few counts of this clone. The gene calls are TRBV13 and TRBJ2-3, with D unclear. The CDR3 has 12 residues. From germline, CDR1 is PRHDT and CDR2 FYEKMQ (reference sequence). The ends were cut back, 3 bases at V and 4 bases at J, with 5 bases in the middle. CDR3 DNA sequence: TGTGCCAGCAGCTTTTTCGCAGATACGCAGTATTTT. Its protein product is CASSFFADTQYF.

The V gene is TRBV30, the J gene TRBJ2-1; maybe TRBD2 (5 bases). V was cut by 2 bases and J by 4 bases, with 18 bases left in between. From germline, CDR1 is GTSNPN and CDR2 SVGIG (reference sequence). This CDR3 spans 16 amino acids. The CDR3 coding sequence is TGTGCCTGGAGTCCACCCCGGACTCCTAATTACAATGAGCAGTTCTTC. As protein: CAWSPPRTPNYNEQFF.

The genes are TRBV10-3 and TRBJ2-7; 7 bases align to TRBD1. This CDR3 has 14 amino acids. Trimming removed 7 bases from V and 0 bases from J; junction bases left unmatched: 6. Germline values: CDR1 ENHRY, CDR2 SYGVKD. The CDR3, as DNA: TGTGCCATCAATCCGGGACAGTCCTCCTACGAGCAGTACTTC. Its translation is CAINPGQSSYEQYF.

Remarks on this clone: One junction end does not reproduce the germline sequence, and a read error may be involved. The chain carries TRBV7-7 and TRBJ2-2, with unresolved D. The germline V gene encodes CDR1 SSHAT and CDR2 FNYEAQ (reference sequence). CDR3 length: 13 amino acids. The CDR3 loop is CASSPPGTGELFF. CDR3 coding DNA: TGTGCTAGCAGCCCTCCGGGCACCGGGGAGCTGTTTTTT.

This clone was recorded a few times. V and J are TRBV19 and TRBJ1-1; the match to TRBD1 covers 10 bases. The CDR3 length is 15 residues. Germline CDR1 and CDR2: LNHDA and SQIVND (reference sequence). Trimming removed 4 bases from V and 3 bases from J; junction bases left unmatched: 5. Here the CDR3 reads CASSTSDRGDTEAFF. The CDR3 DNA follows: TGTGCCAGTAGTACTTCGGACAGGGGGGACACTGAAGCTTTCTTT.

The V and J genes are TRBV11-3 and TRBJ2-2; 14 nucleotides agree with TRBD2. The germline V gene encodes CDR1 SGHNT and CDR2 YENEEA. The CDR3 totals 18 residues. J lost 1 base, V lost 3 bases, and 4 bases had no gene match. CDR3: CASSLGLAGVENTGELFF. In nucleotides, the CDR3 is TGTGCCAGCAGCTTGGGACTAGCGGGAGTGGAGAACACCGGGGAGCTGTTTTTT.

The chain employs TRBV19 and TRBJ1-5, with D perhaps TRBD1 (6 bases). Germline V CDR1 and CDR2: LNHDA, SQIVND (reference sequence). V was pared by 3 bases and J by 3 bases, with 12 bases between. The CDR3 covers 15 residues. Here the CDR3 reads CASSILDRLNQPQHF. The DNA for the CDR3 is TGTGCCAGTAGTATTCTCGACAGGCTCAATCAGCCCCAGCATTTT.

The chain recombines TRBV28 with TRBJ2-1, with TRBD2 identical over 7 bases. CDR1 is MDHEN and CDR2 is SYDVKM in the germline V gene. Trimming took 5 bases from V and 6 from J; bases not matched to a gene: 16. The CDR3 is 17 amino acids. The CDR3 spells CASSPPLGREWGNEQFF. For the CDR3, the DNA is TGTGCCAGCAGTCCACCCCTAGGGCGGGAGTGGGGCAATGAGCAGTTCTTC.

The J gene is TRBJ2-2, the V gene TRBV4-2; 7 nucleotides match TRBD1. Germline CDR1 and CDR2: LGHNA and YNFKEQ. The CDR3 has 18 residues. With V trimmed by 0 bases and J by 6 bases, 13 bases remained unmatched. The DNA for the CDR3 is TGTGCCAGCAGCCAAGATCCCCCCGCTAACAGGGGCCCCGGGGAGCTGTTTTTT. It encodes CASSQDPPANRGPGELFF.

CDR3 nucleotide sequence: TGTGCCAGCCTGGCACAGTATAGCAATCAGCCCCAGCATTTT. Its protein product is CASLAQYSNQPQHF. The rearrangement joins TRBV6-1 to TRBJ1-5; D ambiguous. The V gene's germline CDR1 is MNHNS and CDR2 SASEGT. V lost 8 bases and J 0 bases, leaving 11 bases between the germline ends. The CDR3 contains 14 residues.

The chain joins TRBV19 to TRBJ1-1; 9 bases match TRBD1. The CDR3 length is 15 residues. Trimming at V came to 3 bases and at J to 6 bases, leaving 8 bases not matched to a gene. Per germline, CDR1 LNHDA and CDR2 SQIVND (reference sequence). The CDR3 sequence is CASSIFGQGWSEAFF. Here the CDR3 DNA reads TGTGCCAGTAGTATCTTCGGACAGGGGTGGTCTGAAGCTTTCTTT.

The chain carries TRBV25-1 and TRBJ2-2; 9 bases align to TRBD1. CDR3 length equals 16 residues. Trimming at V came to 10 bases and at J to 0 bases, leaving 9 bases not matched to a gene. Germline V gene data show CDR1 as MGHDK and CDR2 as SYGVNS. The CDR3 region is CATGTGPTANTGELFF. The CDR3 nucleotides are TGTGCCACCGGGACAGGGCCAACCGCGAACACCGGGGAGCTGTTTTTT.

The chain uses TRBV4-1 and TRBJ2-5; 11 nucleotides align to TRBD2. The DNA end is more similar to TRBJ2-7, so the J call may be wrong. Per the germline V gene, CDR1 is MGHRA and CDR2 is YSYEKL. The CDR3 length is 16 residues. The CDR3 reads CASSPSGRSGIYEQYF. The CDR3 DNA follows: TGCGCCAGCAGTCCTAGCGGGAGGAGTGGAATCTACGAGCAGTACTTC.

The V call is TRBV11-2, the J call TRBJ2-1, with no clear D. CDR1 is SGHAT and CDR2 is FQNNGV in the germline V gene. The CDR3 runs to 12 residues. V lost 1 base, J lost 6 bases, and 4 bases lay in between. The CDR3 loop reads CASSLARNEQFF. CDR3 in DNA: TGTGCCAGCAGCTTAGCCCGCAATGAGCAGTTCTTC.

The table lists this clone with a few counts. The chain uses TRBV27 and TRBJ2-7; 8 bases are shared with TRBD2. V lost 5 bases, J lost 2 bases, and 8 bases stayed unmatched. The CDR3 consists of 15 residues. Per germline, CDR1 MNHEY and CDR2 SMNVEV (reference sequence). The DNA of the CDR3 is TGTGCCAGCAGTCGGATAGCGGGGTTCACCTACGAGCAGTACTTC. Translated, it gives CASSRIAGFTYEQYF.

This sequence joins TRBV5-1 and TRBJ1-2; perhaps TRBD1 as D (5 bases). The CDR3 spans 12 residues. CDR1 SGHRS and CDR2 YFSETQ come from the germline V gene. Trimming shortened V by 1 base and J by 7 bases, and 8 bases separated the two germline ends. CDR3 protein: CASSLSGLGYTF. The CDR3 region has the DNA TGCGCCAGCAGCTTGTCGGGACTTGGCTACACCTTC.

The rearrangement uses TRBV2 and TRBJ1-2; 8 bases fit TRBD1. The CDR3 runs 13 residues. V lost 7 bases and J lost 6; bases outside the gene matches: 7. Germline V gene data show CDR1 as SNHLY and CDR2 as FYNNEI. CDR3 nucleotide sequence: TGTGCCAGCATACTCGACAGGGGAGATGGCTACACCTTC. This translates into CASILDRGDGYTF. Based on the CDR3 plus reference TRBV2 and TRBJ1-2, the full variable domain is EPEVTQTPSHQVTQMGQEVILRCVPISNHLYFYWYRQILGQKVEFLVSFYNNEISEKSEIFDDQFSVERPDGSNFTLKIRSTKLEDSAMYFCASILDRGDGYTFGSGTRLTVV.

V usage is TRBV4-3 and J usage is TRBJ2-1, with 10 bases matching TRBD2. J lost 9 bases, V lost 0 bases, and 8 bases had no gene match. The CDR3 sequence is 16 residues long. Germline CDR1 is LGHNA and CDR2 is YSLEER. CDR3 DNA sequence: TGCGCCAGCAGCCAAGAAGGGCTAGCGGGAGTTGGTGAGCAGTTCTTC. This translates into CASSQEGLAGVGEQFF.

V gene TRBV23-1 combines with J gene TRBJ2-2, with D tentatively TRBD1 (5 bases). TRBV23-1 is identified as an open reading frame with a role that is uncertain. V lost 0 bases and J lost 4, with 36 bases in between. This CDR3 contains 24 residues. The CDR3 DNA reads TGCGCCAGCAGTCAATCGCCGTTCGATTCCGACAGCCGGATCAGATCGTCCCGCACCGGGGAGCTGTTTTTT. It codes for CASSQSPFDSDSRIRSSRTGELFF.

The chain combines TRBV18 with TRBJ2-4; unclear D gene. V was pared by 0 bases and J by 6 bases, with 12 bases between. This CDR3 contains 15 residues. The germline gives CDR1 KGHSH, CDR2 LQKENI. DNA for the CDR3: TGTGCCAGCTCACCACCGTCCCTCCCAGGAAACATTCAGTACTTC. It encodes CASSPPSLPGNIQYF.

The chain employs TRBV7-2 and TRBJ2-7; TRBD1 matches at 8 bases. Germline lookup yields CDR1 SGHTA and CDR2 FQGNSA. This CDR3 is built from 15 residues. The J segment lost 4 bases and the V segment lost 6 bases, leaving 11 bases of the junction unmatched. The CDR3, as DNA: TGTGCCAGCAGGGCGTCGGACAGGGTTTTTTACGAGCAGTACTTC. This encodes CASRASDRVFYEQYF. Based on the CDR3 plus reference TRBV7-2 and TRBJ2-7, the full variable domain is GAGVSQSPSNKVTEKGKDVELRCDPISGHTALYWYRQSLGQGLEFLIYFQGNSAPDKSGLPSDRFSAERTGGSVSTLTIQRTQQEDSAVYLCASRASDRVFYEQYFGPGTRLTVT.

This chain connects TRBV7-9 to TRBJ2-5, with D tentatively TRBD1 (5 bases). Germline loops: CDR1 SEHNR, CDR2 FQNEAQ (reference sequence). This CDR3 contains 17 residues. Trimming cost V 1 base and J 0 bases, with 15 bases left between them. This chain's CDR3 is CASSLGRTSADQETQYF. Written as DNA, the CDR3 is TGTGCCAGCAGCTTAGGACGGACATCGGCCGACCAAGAGACCCAGTACTTC.

This chain connects TRBV11-2 to TRBJ1-3, with 7 bases that match TRBD1. J was trimmed by 5 bases and V by 4 bases; bases with no gene match: 14. Germline V lookup: CDR1 SGHAT, CDR2 FQNNGV. This CDR3 is 17 amino acids long. CDR3 coding DNA: TGTGCCAGCAGCTCGAACAGGGGCGCGAGAAAAAGAAACACCATATATTTT. Protein: CASSSNRGARKRNTIYF.

The chain joins TRBV5-1 to TRBJ2-3; 14 bases fit TRBD2. CDR1 is SGHRS, CDR2 YFSETQ, per germline. CDR3 length: 19 amino acids. Trimming removed 4 bases from V and 0 bases from J; junction bases left unmatched: 10. The CDR3 DNA is TGCGCCAGCAGCAAGAACGGACTAGCGGGAGGCCGGAGCACAGATACGCAGTATTTT. Its translation is CASSKNGLAGGRSTDTQYF.

The chain recombines TRBV28 with TRBJ1-2; no reliable D call. The germline CDR1 and CDR2 sequences are MDHEN and SYDVKM. The V gene lost 3 bases and the J gene lost 6 bases, with 5 bases spanning the gap. This CDR3 comprises 11 residues. The CDR3 coding sequence is TGTGCCAGCAGTTTCAGCGATGGCTACACCTTC. Protein: CASSFSDGYTF.

The chain carries TRBV4-3 and TRBJ1-1; D remains ambiguous. Germline CDR1 is LGHNA and CDR2 is YSLEER. This CDR3 contains 14 residues. V was trimmed by 0 bases and J by 5 bases, leaving 10 bases between them. Written as DNA, the CDR3 is TGCGCCAGCAGCCAAGATCTCCCTTCGACTGAAGCTTTCTTT. Amino acids: CASSQDLPSTEAFF.

The rearrangement uses TRBV15 and TRBJ2-7; 14 bases match TRBD2. Trimming took 1 base from V and 4 from J; bases not matched to a gene: 12. Per germline, CDR1 LNHNV and CDR2 YYDKDF (reference sequence). The CDR3 length is 19 residues. The CDR3 spells CATSRGMTSGRVSRYEQYF. CDR3 DNA sequence: TGTGCCACCAGCAGAGGCATGACTAGCGGGAGGGTTTCTCGATACGAGCAGTACTTC.